The 13 T cell receptor beta chains below all came from one sample that was sequenced in a study of shared clonotypes between healthy human individuals. As defined, naive CD8 cells were CD45RO-negative and positively selected for CCR7, with terminally differentiated effector memory CD45RA+ cells excluded. Assay: immunoSEQ multiplex PCR; the TCRdb copy retains only in-frame clones and omits some. The sample lists over 2 million clones; about 95% were seen once. Sample: naive CD8+ T cells sorted from blood. The receptors stem from a man between 18 and 35 years old in good health.

As DNA, the CDR3 is TGTGCCATCAGTGAGGCTTTAGCTCTAGTGCAGTTCTTC. It yields the protein CAISEALALVQFF. V is TRBV10-3 and J is TRBJ2-1, with D hard to call. The CDR3 has 13 amino acids. Per the germline V gene, CDR1 is ENHRY and CDR2 is SYGVKD. V lost 2 bases, J lost 12 bases, and 14 bases lay in between.

The J gene is TRBJ1-1, the V gene TRBV10-2; D remains ambiguous. CDR3 length: 12 residues. V was clipped by 7 bases and J by 5 bases, with 11 bases between them. Germline assignment: CDR1 WSHSY and CDR2 SAAADI. The CDR3 DNA follows: TGCGCCAGCACCCCAGGAGAAACTGAAGCTTTCTTT. It encodes CASTPGETEAFF.

The rearrangement uses TRBV6-5 and TRBJ1-1; D is unresolved. Germline CDR1 and CDR2: MNHEY and SVGAGI. V lost 0 bases to trimming and J lost 4 bases, with 9 bases between them. The CDR3 is 14 amino acids. The CDR3 coding sequence is TGTGCCAGCAGTTACTCGAAAGCAAGCACTGAAGCTTTCTTT. This codes for CASSYSKASTEAFF.

Concerning this clone: This sample includes further DNA sequences coding for the same CDR3. The J gene is TRBJ1-3, the V gene TRBV6-5; D call uncertain. V lost 2 bases and J lost 2, with 7 bases in between. CDR3 length: 14 amino acids. Per germline, CDR1 MNHEY and CDR2 SVGAGI. CDR3 residues: CASSYRGAGNTIYF. CDR3 coding DNA: TGTGCCAGCAGTTACCGGGGTGCTGGAAACACCATATATTTT.

This clone was observed once. This chain joins TRBV5-6 and TRBJ2-7; 13 bases align to TRBD2. Germline V CDR1 and CDR2: SGHDT, YYEEEE. The V segment lost 3 bases and the J segment 4 bases; nucleotides outside the gene matches: 7. The length of the CDR3 is 16 residues. The CDR3 sequence is CASSWMTSGGLYEQYF. CDR3 bases: TGTGCCAGCAGCTGGATGACTAGCGGGGGGCTGTACGAGCAGTACTTC.

V and J are TRBV28 and TRBJ1-2, with D perhaps TRBD1 (5 bases). Germline CDR1 MDHEN, CDR2 SYDVKM. This CDR3 spans 13 amino acids. The V gene lost 2 bases and the J gene lost 11 bases, with 15 bases spanning the gap. In DNA, the CDR3 is TGTGCCAGCAGTTTACCCTGGGAAGGGGCGTACACCTTC. Protein: CASSLPWEGAYTF.

The chain carries TRBV5-6 and TRBJ2-1; D is undetermined. CDR1 and CDR2 from the germline V gene are SGHDT and YYEEEE. Trimming took 5 bases from V and 4 from J, leaving 4 bases between them. This CDR3 comprises 11 residues. In DNA form, the CDR3 reads TGTGCCAGCAGTGCTTACAATGAGCAGTTCTTC. Translation gives CASSAYNEQFF.

This rearrangement joins TRBV2 to TRBJ2-2; 10 nucleotides align to TRBD1. Germline assignment: CDR1 SNHLY and CDR2 FYNNEI. There are 17 residues in the CDR3. The V segment lost 2 bases and the J segment 6 bases; nucleotides outside the gene matches: 9. The CDR3 region has the DNA TGTGCCAGCAGTGAACACCGAGGGACAGGGGACCCCGGGGAGCTGTTTTTT. Translation gives CASSEHRGTGDPGELFF.

The genes are TRBV7-2 and TRBJ1-5, with 8 bases aligning to TRBD1. V lost 5 bases and J lost 6; bases outside the gene matches: 12. CDR1 SGHTA and CDR2 FQGNSA come from the germline V gene. The CDR3 is 16 residues long. CDR3 DNA sequence: TGTGCCAGCAGCGTACGTAAACAGGGGGGACGTCAGCCCCAGCATTTT. Protein: CASSVRKQGGRQPQHF.

The chain carries TRBV4-1 and TRBJ2-5, with no clear D. The V gene's germline CDR1 is MGHRA and CDR2 YSYEKL. V shed 4 bases and J shed 4 bases, with 10 bases lying between them. The CDR3 contains 13 residues. The CDR3 bases are TGCGCCAGCAGCCCACGATCCGGAGAGACCCAGTACTTC. It is translated as CASSPRSGETQYF.

This chain joins TRBV11-2 and TRBJ2-3; 11 positions match TRBD2. From germline, CDR1 is SGHAT and CDR2 FQNNGV. The CDR3 spans 15 residues. The J segment lost 5 bases and the V segment lost 2 bases, leaving 3 bases of the junction unmatched. In DNA, the CDR3 is TGTGCCAGCAGCTTACAGACTAGCGGGATAGATACGCAGTATTTT. Translated, it gives CASSLQTSGIDTQYF.

A remark on this clone: This sample also contains other DNA sequences that code for the same CDR3. As DNA, the CDR3 is TGTGCCAGCAGCTTAGAATGGGGGACCGGGGAGCTGTTTTTT. It codes for CASSLEWGTGELFF. V and J are TRBV7-9 and TRBJ2-2; perhaps D is TRBD1 or TRBD2 (5 bases each). This CDR3 spans 14 amino acids. Trimming shortened V by 1 base and J by 5 bases, and 8 bases separated the two germline ends. Germline V gene data show CDR1 as SEHNR and CDR2 as FQNEAQ (reference sequence). The full variable domain, with the rest looked up from reference TRBV7-9 and TRBJ2-2, is DTGVSQNPRHKITKRGQNVTFRCDPISEHNRLYWYRQTLGQGPEFLTYFQNEAQLEKSRLLSDRFSAERPKGSFSTLEIQRTEQGDSAMYLCASSLEWGTGELFFGEGSRLTVL.

The chain combines TRBV10-1 with TRBJ2-7, with 7 bases fitting TRBD2. Germline loops: CDR1 WNHNN, CDR2 SYGVQD (reference sequence). Trimming cost V 10 bases and J 5 bases; bases outside gene matches: 11. The CDR3 contains 13 residues. The CDR3 reads CATPYGGSHEQYF. CDR3 DNA sequence: TGCGCCACCCCCTACGGGGGGTCCCACGAGCAGTACTTC.